Listed below are T cell receptor beta chains from one sample, sequenced in a study of T cell responses to AZD1222 COVID-19 vaccine. The method was immunoSEQ multiplex PCR; TCRdb's version includes in-frame clones alone and lacks a portion of them. Of more than 110,000 clones listed, 90% to 95% were seen once; the top ten hold more than 3.5%. Sequenced here: peripheral blood, sampled on day 0 of AZD1222 vaccination. These receptors came from an adult in good health. The CDR3 runs from the conserved cysteine through the conserved F or W. The D gene is left open where the match is weak. Clone size is stated in some rows and not others, as once, few, many or a class when expanded.

j_call | d_call | clone_size | v_call | cdr3_nt | cdr3_aa
TRBJ1-1 | TRBD1 | - | TRBV4-3 | TGCGCCAGCAGCCAAGATCTTGGGACAGATGAAGCTTTCTTT | CASSQDLGTDEAFF
TRBJ1-4 | TRBD1 | - | TRBV5-4 | TGTGCCAGCAGTGAGACAGGGGGCTATGATGAAAAACTGTTTTTT | CASSETGGYDEKLFF
TRBJ2-3 | - | - | TRBV6-5 | TGTGCCAGCATCTTAGGAGATACGCAGTATTTT | CASILGDTQYF
TRBJ2-3 | TRBD2 | once | TRBV5-6 | TGTGCCAGCAGCGGAACTAGCGGGAGTAAACCAGATACGCAGTATTTT | CASSGTSGSKPDTQYF
TRBJ1-2 | - | - | TRBV7-2 | TGTGCCAGCAGCTTAAGGGGGAACTATGGCTACACCTTC | CASSLRGNYGYTF
TRBJ2-3 | TRBD2 | - | TRBV6-2/TRBV6-3 | TGTGCCAGCAGTCGGCGGGAGCCAACTAGCACAGATACGCAGTATTTT | CASSRREPTSTDTQYF
TRBJ2-7 | TRBD2 | - | TRBV7-2 | TGTGCCAGCAGCTTAGTAGTTTTAGCGGGAGCCTACGAGCAGTACTTC | CASSLVVLAGAYEQYF
TRBJ2-2 | - | - | TRBV10-3 | TGTGCCAGCGACGACAGCGCGAACACCGGGGAGCTGTTTTTT | CASDDSANTGELFF
TRBJ1-2 | - | - | TRBV6-5 | TGTGCCAGCAGGTCGGGGGCGTATGGCTACACCTTC | CASRSGAYGYTF
TRBJ1-3 | - | - | TRBV7-9 | TGTGCCAGCAGTACTAGTGGGTCCGGAAACACCATATATTTT | CASSTSGSGNTIYF
TRBJ2-7 | - | - | TRBV11-2 | TGTGCCAGCAGCTCCCCGGGACTTCCATCCTACGAGCAGTACTTC | CASSSPGLPSYEQYF
TRBJ1-4 | - | - | TRBV10-3 | TGTGCCATCAGTGAGTCGCGGGCTGGGAATGAAAAACTGTTTTTT | CAISESRAGNEKLFF
TRBJ1-5 | TRBD1 | - | TRBV4-3 | TGCGCCAGCAGCCGGGACAGAGGCAATCAGCCCCAGCATTTT | CASSRDRGNQPQHF
TRBJ1-2 | - | few | TRBV19 | TGTGCCAGTACCAATCTAGGGGGGCTACTCTATGGCTACACCTTC | CASTNLGGLLYGYTF
TRBJ1-6 | - | - | TRBV6-4 | TGTGCCAGATCGGACAGCACAAATTCACCCCTCCACTTT | CARSDSTNSPLHF
TRBJ1-1 | - | - | TRBV10-3 | TGTGCCATCACCGCCGAGGGGTGGTTGACTGAAGCTTTCTTT | CAITAEGWLTEAFF
TRBJ1-3 | - | - | TRBV5-1 | TGCGCCAGCAGCTTGGCCGGGGAGTCCTCTGGAAACACCATATATTTT | CASSLAGESSGNTIYF
TRBJ2-4 | TRBD1 | few | TRBV28 | TGTGCCAGCAGTTCGGACAGGACCAACCAAAACATTCAGTACTTC | CASSSDRTNQNIQYF
TRBJ1-2 | - | - | TRBV21-1 | TGTGCCAGCAGCAAAGTGCGAACGGAGCCGTTAAACTATGGCTACACCTTC | CASSKVRTEPLNYGYTF
TRBJ1-2 | - | - | TRBV12-3/TRBV12-4 | TGTGCCAGCAGTTTGGGGGCCGCCCTCGGCTACACCTTC | CASSLGAALGYTF
TRBJ1-1 | - | - | TRBV20-1 | TGCAGTGCTAGTCGGGCCCTGAACACTGAAGCTTTCTTT | CSASRALNTEAFF
TRBJ1-5 | - | - | TRBV19 | TGTGCCAGTGGAGGGGAACAGCCCCAGCATTTT | CASGGEQPQHF
TRBJ2-2 | TRBD2 | - | TRBV25-1 | TGTGCCAGCCAGAGGTCTAGCGGGGTGACATACACCGGGGAGCTGTTTTTT | CASQRSSGVTYTGELFF
TRBJ1-1 | - | - | TRBV28 | TGTGCCAGCAGTAGGCCTCTAGTACCCACTGAAGCTTTCTTT | CASSRPLVPTEAFF
TRBJ2-5 | TRBD2 | - | TRBV6-4 | TGTGCCAGCAGTACTAGCGCCAGAGAGACCCAGTACTTC | CASSTSARETQYF
TRBJ2-7 | - | - | TRBV7-9 | TGTGCCAGCAGCCCCTCGGGCACAAGCCACGAGCAGTACTTC | CASSPSGTSHEQYF
TRBJ2-2 | - | - | TRBV19 | TGTGCCAGTAGGCGTTCCCGGGACATCTTCGTGCGGGAGCTGTTTTTT | CASRRSRDIFVRELFF
TRBJ1-5 | - | - | TRBV12-5 | TGTGCTAGTGGCGCTGACAGTCAGCCCCAGCATTTT | CASGADSQPQHF
TRBJ2-7 | - | - | TRBV7-5 | TGTGTCAACATCTCCGGGACAGGTGATCCTTACGAGCAGTACTTC | CVNISGTGDPYEQYF
TRBJ2-2 | - | - | TRBV10-1 | TGCGCCAGCAGTGAGTCGGGACTTGGAACCGGGGAGCTGTTTTTT | CASSESGLGTGELFF
TRBJ2-7 | - | - | TRBV6-5 | TGTGCCAGCAGGGCTCCGGGACAAGGCTACGAGCAGTACTTC | CASRAPGQGYEQYF
TRBJ2-1 | - | - | TRBV7-2 | TGTGCCAGCAGCCGTGACACTTACAATGAGCAGTTCTTC | CASSRDTYNEQFF
TRBJ2-6 | TRBD1 | - | TRBV15 | TGTGCCACCAGGAGAGCAGGGGGCGCTTCTGGGGCCAACGTCCTGACTTTC | CATRRAGGASGANVLTF
TRBJ2-2 | - | few | TRBV19 | TGTGCCAGTAGGATCACAGATCTTAATACCGGGGAGCTGTTTTTT | CASRITDLNTGELFF
TRBJ2-7 | - | - | TRBV29-1 | TGCAGCCCCTCAGTTCGAATACATACAGGTTTCCTCCCCGAGCAGTACTTC | CSPSVRIHTGFLPEQYF
TRBJ2-2 | TRBD1 | - | TRBV7-2 | TGTGCCAGCAGCTGGACAGGGGATCACGGGGAGCTGTTTTTT | CASSWTGDHGELFF
TRBJ2-7 | - | - | TRBV7-2 | TGTGCCAGCAGCTTATTGGCAACCTACGAGCAGTACTTC | CASSLLATYEQYF